The rows below give T cell receptor beta chains drawn from one sample of a study of cytomegalovirus exposure and HLA in healthy donors. The method was immunoSEQ multiplex PCR; TCRdb's version includes in-frame clones alone and lacks a portion of them. The top ten clones hold 0.85% to 1.4% of a sample with roughly 120,000 clones, roughly 77% of them seen once. The specimen sequenced was PBMCs. The receptors here all came from a woman in her twenties or thirties in good health and CMV-seronegative. Both conserved end residues are part of each CDR3. A D gene is named only where the DNA matches it firmly.

CASSPQPSSGGAADTQYF,TRBV18,TRBD2
CASSLGVWGQAYTEAFF,TRBV11-3,TRBD1
CASSQDIAGPNGYEQYF,TRBV4-3,TRBD2
CASSSPRYGYTF,TRBV6-6,NA
CASSPPFRRQGWSGELFF,TRBV18,TRBD1
CASREVEGLEQFF,TRBV7-9,NA
CASSARGTGGAYTGELFF,TRBV9,NA
CASSDGTGNYGYTF,TRBV7-9,TRBD1
CASSVNRNSYEQYF,TRBV9,NA
CASSLATFNTGELFF,TRBV5-1,NA
CASSPLTTSYNEQFF,TRBV19,NA
CAWSPNSLGETQYF,TRBV30,NA
CAWRRQAQETQYF,TRBV30,NA
CASSLRLMNTEAFF,TRBV6-5,NA
CAWRGGAGSGELFF,TRBV30,NA
CASRPVSGTREQYF,TRBV6-5,NA